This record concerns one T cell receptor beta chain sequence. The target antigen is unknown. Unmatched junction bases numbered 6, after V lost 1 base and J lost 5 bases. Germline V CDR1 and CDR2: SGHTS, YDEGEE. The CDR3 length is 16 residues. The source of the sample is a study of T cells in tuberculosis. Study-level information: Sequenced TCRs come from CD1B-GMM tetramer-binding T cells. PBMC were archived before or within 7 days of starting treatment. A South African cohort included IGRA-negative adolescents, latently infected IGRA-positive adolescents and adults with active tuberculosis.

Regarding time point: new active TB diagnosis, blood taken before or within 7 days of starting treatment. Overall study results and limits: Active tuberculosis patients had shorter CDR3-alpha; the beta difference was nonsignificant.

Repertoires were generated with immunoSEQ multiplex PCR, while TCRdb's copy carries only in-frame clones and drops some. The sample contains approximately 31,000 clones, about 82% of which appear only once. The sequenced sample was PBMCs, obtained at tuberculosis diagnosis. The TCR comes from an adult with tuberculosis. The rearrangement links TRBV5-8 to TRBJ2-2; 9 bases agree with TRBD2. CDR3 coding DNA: TGTGCCAGCAGCTTGCGGCTAGCGGGACAGACCGGGGAGCTGTTTTTT. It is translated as CASSLRLAGQTGELFF.